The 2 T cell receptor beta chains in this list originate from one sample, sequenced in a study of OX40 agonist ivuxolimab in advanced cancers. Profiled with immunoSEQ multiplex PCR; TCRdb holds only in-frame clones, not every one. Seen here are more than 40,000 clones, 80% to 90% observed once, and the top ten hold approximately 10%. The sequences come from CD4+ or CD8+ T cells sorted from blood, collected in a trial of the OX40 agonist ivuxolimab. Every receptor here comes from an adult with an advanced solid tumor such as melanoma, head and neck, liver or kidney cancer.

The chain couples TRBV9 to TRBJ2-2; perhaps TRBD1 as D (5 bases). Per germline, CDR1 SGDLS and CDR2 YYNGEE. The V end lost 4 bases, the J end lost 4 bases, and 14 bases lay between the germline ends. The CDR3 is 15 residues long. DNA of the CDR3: TGTGCCAGCAGCACGCCCAGGGAAGGCACCGGGGAGCTGTTTTTT. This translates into CASSTPREGTGELFF.

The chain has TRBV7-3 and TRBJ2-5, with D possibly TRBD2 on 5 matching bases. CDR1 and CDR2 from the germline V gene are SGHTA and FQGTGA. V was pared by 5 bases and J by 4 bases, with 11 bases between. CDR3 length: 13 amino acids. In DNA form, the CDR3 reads TGTGCCAGCAGCCTCGAGGGTCGAGAGACCCAGTACTTC. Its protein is CASSLEGRETQYF.